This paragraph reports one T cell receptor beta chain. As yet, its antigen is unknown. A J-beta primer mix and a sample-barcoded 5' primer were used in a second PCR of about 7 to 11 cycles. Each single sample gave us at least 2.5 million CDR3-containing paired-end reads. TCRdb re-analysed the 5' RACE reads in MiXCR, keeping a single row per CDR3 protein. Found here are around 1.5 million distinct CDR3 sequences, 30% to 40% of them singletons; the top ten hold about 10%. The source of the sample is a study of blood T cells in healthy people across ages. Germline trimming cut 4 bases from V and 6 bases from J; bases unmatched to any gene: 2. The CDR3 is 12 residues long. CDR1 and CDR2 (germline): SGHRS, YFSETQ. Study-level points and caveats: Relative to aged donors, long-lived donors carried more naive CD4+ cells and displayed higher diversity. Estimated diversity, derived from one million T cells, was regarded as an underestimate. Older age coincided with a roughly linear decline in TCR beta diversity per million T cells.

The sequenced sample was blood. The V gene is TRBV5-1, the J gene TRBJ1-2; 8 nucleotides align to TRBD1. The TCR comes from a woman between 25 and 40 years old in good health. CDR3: CASSQQGDGYTF. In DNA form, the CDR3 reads TGCGCCAGCAGCCAACAGGGGGATGGCTACACCTTC.